This is a list of T cell receptor beta chains from one sample in a study of early T cells in non-severe SARS-CoV-2 infection. TCRdb processed the 5' RACE reads anew with MiXCR; each CDR3 protein has one entry. Of about 83,000 distinct CDR3 sequences listed, roughly 10% are singletons. This sample comprised whole blood, obtained at baseline. The receptors stem from an adult who was a healthcare worker with PCR-confirmed SARS-CoV-2 infection or an uninfected control (not recorded which). Each CDR3 is given with its conserved first and last residue. Each record gives: J gene, clone size, V gene, D gene, CDR3 DNA, CDR3 protein. D genes are given only for firm matches. Clone size is not always given. Where it is, it says once, few, many or a class for expanded clones.

TRBJ2-7 | - | TRBV11-2 | - | TGTGCCAGCACCCCCTCCATGGCGGGGTTCTACGAGCAGTACTTC | CASTPSMAGFYEQYF
TRBJ2-1 | few | TRBV7-6 | TRBD2 | TGTGCCAGCAGCGCCATAGCGGGCGGTTACAATGAGCAGTTCTTC | CASSAIAGGYNEQFF
TRBJ1-5 | few | TRBV6-1 | - | TGTGCCAGCACTGCAGGAAATTACGGTCAGCCCCAGCATTTT | CASTAGNYGQPQHF
TRBJ2-1 | few | TRBV12-3/TRBV12-4 | - | TGTGCCAGCAGTAAATGGACGGATGAGCAGTTCTTC | CASSKWTDEQFF
TRBJ1-1 | - | TRBV28 | - | TGTGCCAGCAGCCCCAGGGGAGGGAAACCTGAAGCTTTCTTT | CASSPRGGKPEAFF
TRBJ2-7 | many | TRBV7-9 | - | TGTGCCAGCAGCTTAGTACAGTCCTACGAGCAGTACTTC | CASSLVQSYEQYF
TRBJ2-7 | many | TRBV11-2 | TRBD2 | TGTGCCAGCAGGCGGACTAGCGGGAACCGCCGCGAGCAGTACTTC | CASRRTSGNRREQYF
TRBJ2-3 | - | TRBV27 | - | TGTGCCAGCCGTGGGGGAGATACGCAGTATTTT | CASRGGDTQYF
TRBJ2-3 | - | TRBV6-1 | TRBD1 | TGTGCCAGCAGTGAGTACAGGGGAAGGAGATCTACTAGCACAGATACGCAGTATTTT | CASSEYRGRRSTSTDTQYF
TRBJ2-2 | - | TRBV7-2 | - | TGTGCCAGCAGCACCAACCTTCAGGGGCGGCGGTTTTTT | CASSTNLQGRRFF
TRBJ1-1 | many | TRBV20-1 | - | TGCAGGGGAGGTGAGGGAATGGGTGAAGCTTTCTTT | CRGGEGMGEAFF
TRBJ1-4 | - | TRBV6-5 | - | TGTGCCAGCAGTTACTCCCCAACAAGCAATGAAAAACTGTTTTTT | CASSYSPTSNEKLFF
TRBJ2-2 | - | TRBV5-1 | - | TGCGCCAGCAGAGACAGAGCGAACACCGGGGAGCTGTTTTTT | CASRDRANTGELFF
TRBJ2-1 | once | TRBV24-1 | TRBD2 | TGTGCCACCAGTGACTTAGCGGGGGACTCCTACAATGAGCAGTTCTTC | CATSDLAGDSYNEQFF
TRBJ2-1 | - | TRBV5-1 | - | TGCGCCAGCTCCCGGGACTTTTCCTACAATGAGCAGTTCTTC | CASSRDFSYNEQFF
TRBJ2-7 | many | TRBV30 | - | TGTGCCTGGAGAGAGGCCCCATTCGGCCACGAGCAGTACTTC | CAWREAPFGHEQYF
TRBJ2-7 | many | TRBV12-3/TRBV12-4 | TRBD2 | TGTGCCAGCAGAAAGACTAGCGGGAGATACCACGAGCAGTACTTC | CASRKTSGRYHEQYF
TRBJ2-2 | - | TRBV4-2 | - | TGTGCCAGCAGCCGCGCTTTAGTACGAGACAACACCGGGGAGCTGTTTTTT | CASSRALVRDNTGELFF
TRBJ2-7 | many | TRBV20-1 | TRBD1 | TGCAGTGCTAGATTCGGACAGGGGGCAGGTGAGCAGTACTTC | CSARFGQGAGEQYF
TRBJ1-2 | - | TRBV5-5 | - | TGTGCCAGCAGCTTGGGTCCTCTTCTGGGGGATGGCTACACCTTC | CASSLGPLLGDGYTF
TRBJ2-5 | many | TRBV28 | - | TGTGCCAGCAGTGAGAGGACAGAGTTAAACCAAGAGACCCAGTACTTC | CASSERTELNQETQYF
TRBJ2-1 | few | TRBV7-9 | TRBD2 | TGTGCCAGCAGCTTAACCCATGGACTAGCTCGCGATGAGCAGTTCTTC | CASSLTHGLARDEQFF
TRBJ2-5 | few | TRBV25-1 | TRBD2 | TGTGCCAGCAGCCTAGCGGGAGGGAGAGAGACCCAGTACTTC | CASSLAGGRETQYF
TRBJ2-7 | few | TRBV7-8 | TRBD2 | TGTGCCAGCAGCTTAGTGTCGGGAGGCCCGAGCTCCTACGAGCAGTACTTC | CASSLVSGGPSSYEQYF
TRBJ1-3 | few | TRBV7-9 | - | TGTGCCAGCAGCCTATCGACCACAGGCTGGAGTGGCACCATATATTTT | CASSLSTTGWSGTIYF
TRBJ2-6 | - | TRBV7-3 | TRBD1 | TGTGCCAGCAGCTTCCCCGGGACAGGGACGACTGGGGCCAACGTCCTGACTTTC | CASSFPGTGTTGANVLTF
TRBJ2-1 | - | TRBV20-1 | - | TGCAGTGCTGGGAGCGGGCCCGGTAACAATGAGCAGTTCTTC | CSAGSGPGNNEQFF
TRBJ1-2 | few | TRBV19 | TRBD1 | TGTGCCAGTAGTCCGAGCCGGGACAGGCCCTATGGCTACACCTTC | CASSPSRDRPYGYTF
TRBJ2-3 | many | TRBV11-2 | - | TGTGCCAGCAGTACAGGTGCGGCAGATACGCAGTATTTT | CASSTGAADTQYF
TRBJ1-5 | many | TRBV10-3 | - | TGTGCCTCCAACCAGGGCAATCAGCCCCAGCATTTT | CASNQGNQPQHF
TRBJ1-5 | - | TRBV2 | - | TGTGCCAGCAGTGAAAGGTCGATGGGGAATCAGCCCCAGCATTTT | CASSERSMGNQPQHF